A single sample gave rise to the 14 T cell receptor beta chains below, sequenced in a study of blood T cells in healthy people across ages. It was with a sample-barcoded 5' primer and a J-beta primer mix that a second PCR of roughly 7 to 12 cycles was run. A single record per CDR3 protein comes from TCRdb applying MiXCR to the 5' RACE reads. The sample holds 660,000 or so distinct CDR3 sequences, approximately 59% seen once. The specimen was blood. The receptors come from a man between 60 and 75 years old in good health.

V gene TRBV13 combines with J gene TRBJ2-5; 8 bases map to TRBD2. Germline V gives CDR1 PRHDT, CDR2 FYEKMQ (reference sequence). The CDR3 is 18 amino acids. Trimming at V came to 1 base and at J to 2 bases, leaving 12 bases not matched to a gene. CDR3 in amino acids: CASSLEVGGGSAQETQYF. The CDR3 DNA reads TGTGCCAGCAGCTTAGAGGTCGGGGGGGGCTCCGCTCAAGAGACCCAGTACTTC.

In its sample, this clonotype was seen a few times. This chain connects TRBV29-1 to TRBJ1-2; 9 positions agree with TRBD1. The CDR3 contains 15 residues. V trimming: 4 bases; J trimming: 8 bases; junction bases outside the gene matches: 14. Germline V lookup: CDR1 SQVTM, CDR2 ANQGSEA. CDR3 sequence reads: CSVALQTGGAWGYTF. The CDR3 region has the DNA TGCAGCGTTGCCCTTCAAACAGGGGGCGCGTGGGGCTACACCTTC.

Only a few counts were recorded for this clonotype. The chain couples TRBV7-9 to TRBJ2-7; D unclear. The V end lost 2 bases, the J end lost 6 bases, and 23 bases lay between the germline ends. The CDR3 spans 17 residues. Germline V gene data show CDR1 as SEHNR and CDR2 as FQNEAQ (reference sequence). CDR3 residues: CASSLWFDTSAPSEQYF. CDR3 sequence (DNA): TGTGCCAGCAGCTTATGGTTTGACACCTCTGCCCCCTCCGAGCAGTACTTC.

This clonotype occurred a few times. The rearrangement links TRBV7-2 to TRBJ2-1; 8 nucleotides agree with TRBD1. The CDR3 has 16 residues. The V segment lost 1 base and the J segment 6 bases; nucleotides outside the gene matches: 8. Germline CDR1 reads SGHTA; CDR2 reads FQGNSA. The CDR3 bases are TGTGCCAGCAGCTTAGGGTTTAGGACAGGGATCAATGAGCAGTTCTTC. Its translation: CASSLGFRTGINEQFF.

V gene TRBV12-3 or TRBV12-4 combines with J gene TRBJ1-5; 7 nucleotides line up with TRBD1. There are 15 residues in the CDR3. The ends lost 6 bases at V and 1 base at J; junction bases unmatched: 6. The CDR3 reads CASSPGGRSNQPQHF. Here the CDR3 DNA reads TGTGCCAGCAGCCCAGGGGGAAGGAGCAATCAGCCCCAGCATTTT.

CDR3 amino acids: CASSLELLAGKGSGYTF. In nucleotides, the CDR3 is TGTGCCAGCAGCTTAGAACTTCTCGCAGGCAAAGGGAGTGGCTACACCTTC. This chain uses TRBV7-2 with TRBJ1-2; no clear D gene. From germline, CDR1 is SGHTA and CDR2 FQGNSA. This CDR3 is built from 17 residues. V was cut by 1 base and J by 7 bases, with 22 bases left in between.

CDR3 in amino acids: CASSLGGAGRMQETQYF. The DNA of the CDR3 is TGTGCCAGCAGCTTAGGTGGGGCGGGACGGATGCAAGAGACCCAGTACTTC. The chain carries TRBV7-9 and TRBJ2-5, with D perhaps matching TRBD2 (6 bases). The CDR3 covers 17 residues. V was pared by 1 base and J by 2 bases, with 17 bases between. The germline CDR1 and CDR2 sequences are SEHNR and FQNEAQ (reference sequence).

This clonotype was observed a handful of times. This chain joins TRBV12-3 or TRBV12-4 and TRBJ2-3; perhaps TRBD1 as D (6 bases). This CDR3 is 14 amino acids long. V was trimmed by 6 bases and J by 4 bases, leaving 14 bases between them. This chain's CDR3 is CASSNRAPADTQYF. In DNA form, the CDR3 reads TGTGCCAGCAGCAACAGGGCCCCCGCAGATACGCAGTATTTT.

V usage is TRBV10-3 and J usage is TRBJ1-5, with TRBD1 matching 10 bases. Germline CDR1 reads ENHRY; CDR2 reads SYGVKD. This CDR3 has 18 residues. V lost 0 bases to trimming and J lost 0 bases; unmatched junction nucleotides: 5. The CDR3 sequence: CAISESRTGGYSNQPQHF. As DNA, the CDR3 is TGTGCCATCAGTGAGTCGAGGACAGGGGGTTATAGCAATCAGCCCCAGCATTTT.

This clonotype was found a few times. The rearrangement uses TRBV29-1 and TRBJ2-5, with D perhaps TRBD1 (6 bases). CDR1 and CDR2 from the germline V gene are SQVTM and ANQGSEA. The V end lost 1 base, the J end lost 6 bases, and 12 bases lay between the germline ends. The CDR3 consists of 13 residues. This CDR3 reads CSVEVQGGKTQYF. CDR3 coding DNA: TGCAGCGTTGAAGTACAGGGTGGGAAGACCCAGTACTTC.

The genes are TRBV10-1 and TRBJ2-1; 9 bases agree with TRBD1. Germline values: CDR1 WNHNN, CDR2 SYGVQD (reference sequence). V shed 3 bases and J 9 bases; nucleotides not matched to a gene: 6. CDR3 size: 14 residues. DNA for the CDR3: TGCGCCAGCAGTGAAGGGACAGGGTACGGTGAGCAGTTCTTC. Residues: CASSEGTGYGEQFF.

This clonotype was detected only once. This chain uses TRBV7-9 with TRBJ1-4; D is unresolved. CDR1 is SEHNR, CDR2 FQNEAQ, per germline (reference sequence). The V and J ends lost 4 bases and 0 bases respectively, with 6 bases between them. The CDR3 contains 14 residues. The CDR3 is CASSSPTTNEKLFF. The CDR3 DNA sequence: TGTGCCAGCAGCTCCCCTACAACTAATGAAAAACTGTTTTTT.

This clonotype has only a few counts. The CDR3 reads CASSYQGLAGPMNTGELFF. The CDR3 bases are TGTGCCAGCAGTTACCAGGGACTAGCGGGGCCGATGAACACCGGGGAGCTGTTTTTT. The chain uses TRBV6-5 and TRBJ2-2, with TRBD2 matching over 13 bases. Germline loops: CDR1 MNHEY, CDR2 SVGAGI. The trim removed 2 bases at V and 1 base at J, leaving 7 bases unmatched. The CDR3 has 19 amino acids.

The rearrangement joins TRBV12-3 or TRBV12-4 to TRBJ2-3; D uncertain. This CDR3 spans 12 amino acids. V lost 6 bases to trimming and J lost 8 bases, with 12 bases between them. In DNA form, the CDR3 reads TGTGCCAGCAGGATTGGCGCCGGTACGCAGTATTTT. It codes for CASRIGAGTQYF.